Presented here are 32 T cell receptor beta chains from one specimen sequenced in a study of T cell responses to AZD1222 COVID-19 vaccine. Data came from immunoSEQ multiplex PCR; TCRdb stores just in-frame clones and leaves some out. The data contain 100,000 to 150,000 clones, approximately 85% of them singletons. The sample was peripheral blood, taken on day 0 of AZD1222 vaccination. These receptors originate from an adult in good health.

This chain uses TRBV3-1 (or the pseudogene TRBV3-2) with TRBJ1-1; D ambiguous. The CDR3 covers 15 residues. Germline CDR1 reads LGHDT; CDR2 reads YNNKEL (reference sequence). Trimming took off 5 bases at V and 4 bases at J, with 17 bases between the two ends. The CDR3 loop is CASSTRSPIRTEAFF. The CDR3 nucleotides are TGTGCCAGCAGCACCCGCTCTCCAATTCGCACTGAAGCTTTCTTT.

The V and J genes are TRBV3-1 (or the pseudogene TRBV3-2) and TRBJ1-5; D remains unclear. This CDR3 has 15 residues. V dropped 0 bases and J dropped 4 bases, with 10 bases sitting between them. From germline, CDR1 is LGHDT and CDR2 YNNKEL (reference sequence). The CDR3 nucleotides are TGTGCCAGCAGCCAAGATGGGCCAGCAAATCAGCCCCAGCATTTT. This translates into CASSQDGPANQPQHF.

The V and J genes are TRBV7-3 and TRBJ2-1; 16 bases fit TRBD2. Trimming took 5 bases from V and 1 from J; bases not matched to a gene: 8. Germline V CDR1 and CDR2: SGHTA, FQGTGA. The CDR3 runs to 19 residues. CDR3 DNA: TGTGCCAGCAGCCCTAAGGGACTAGCGGGGGGGCGGTCCTACAATGAGCAGTTCTTC. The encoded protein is CASSPKGLAGGRSYNEQFF.

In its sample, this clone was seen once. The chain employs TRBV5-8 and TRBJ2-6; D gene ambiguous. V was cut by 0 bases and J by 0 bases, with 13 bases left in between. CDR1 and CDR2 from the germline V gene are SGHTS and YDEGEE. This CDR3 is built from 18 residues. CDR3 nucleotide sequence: TGTGCCAGCAGCTTGGCCAGGACGCTGAACTCTGGGGCCAACGTCCTGACTTTC. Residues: CASSLARTLNSGANVLTF.

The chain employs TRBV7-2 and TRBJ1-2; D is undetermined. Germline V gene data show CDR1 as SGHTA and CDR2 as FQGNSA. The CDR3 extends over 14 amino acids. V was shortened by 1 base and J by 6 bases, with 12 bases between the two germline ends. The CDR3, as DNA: TGTGCCAGCAGCTTAGGGCAATCTCTCCATGGCTACACCTTC. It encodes CASSLGQSLHGYTF. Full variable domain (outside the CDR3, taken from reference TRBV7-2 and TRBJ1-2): GAGVSQSPSNKVTEKGKDVELRCDPISGHTALYWYRQSLGQGLEFLIYFQGNSAPDKSGLPSDRFSAERTGGSVSTLTIQRTQQEDSAVYLCASSLGQSLHGYTFGSGTRLTVV.

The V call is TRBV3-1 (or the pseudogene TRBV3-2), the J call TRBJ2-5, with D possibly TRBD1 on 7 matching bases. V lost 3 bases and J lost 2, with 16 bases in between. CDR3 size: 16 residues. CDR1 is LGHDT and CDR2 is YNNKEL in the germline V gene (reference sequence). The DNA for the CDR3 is TGTGCCAGCAGCCATCCCGCAGGGGGGCGACAAGAGACCCAGTACTTC. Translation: CASSHPAGGRQETQYF.

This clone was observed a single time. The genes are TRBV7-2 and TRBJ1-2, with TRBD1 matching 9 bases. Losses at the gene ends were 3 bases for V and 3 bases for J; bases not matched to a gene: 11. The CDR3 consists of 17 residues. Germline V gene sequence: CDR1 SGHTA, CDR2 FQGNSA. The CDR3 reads CASSFAGQGRADYGYTF. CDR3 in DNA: TGTGCCAGCAGCTTCGCGGGACAGGGTCGGGCGGACTATGGCTACACCTTC.

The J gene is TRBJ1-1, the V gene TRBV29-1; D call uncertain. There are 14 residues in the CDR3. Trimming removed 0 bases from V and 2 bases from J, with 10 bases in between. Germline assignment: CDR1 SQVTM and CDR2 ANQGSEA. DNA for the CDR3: TGCAGCGTTGAAGATCCGGCCCGAAACACTGAAGCTTTCTTT. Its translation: CSVEDPARNTEAFF.

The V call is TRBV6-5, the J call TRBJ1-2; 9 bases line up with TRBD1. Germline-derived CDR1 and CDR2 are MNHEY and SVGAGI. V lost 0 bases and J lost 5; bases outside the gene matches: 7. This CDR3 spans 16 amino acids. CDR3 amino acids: CASSYSEAGTGYGYTF. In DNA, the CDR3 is TGTGCCAGCAGTTACTCTGAGGCCGGGACAGGGTATGGCTACACCTTC.

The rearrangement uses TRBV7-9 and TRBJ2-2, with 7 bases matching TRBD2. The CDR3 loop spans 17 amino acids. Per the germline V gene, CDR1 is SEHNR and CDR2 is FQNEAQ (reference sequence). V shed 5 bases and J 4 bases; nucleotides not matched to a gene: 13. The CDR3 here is CASSPPTGGGSTGELFF. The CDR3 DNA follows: TGTGCCAGCAGCCCACCCACAGGCGGCGGGAGCACCGGGGAGCTGTTTTTT.

The CDR3 DNA reads TGTGCCAGCAGCCAAGGGGTTTCGCTCAATCAGCCCCAGCATTTT. Translating gives CASSQGVSLNQPQHF. V and J are TRBV3-1 (or the pseudogene TRBV3-2) and TRBJ1-5; no firm D call. CDR1 is LGHDT and CDR2 is YNNKEL in the germline V gene (reference sequence). The V gene lost 1 base and the J gene lost 3 bases, with 10 bases spanning the gap. This CDR3 spans 15 amino acids.

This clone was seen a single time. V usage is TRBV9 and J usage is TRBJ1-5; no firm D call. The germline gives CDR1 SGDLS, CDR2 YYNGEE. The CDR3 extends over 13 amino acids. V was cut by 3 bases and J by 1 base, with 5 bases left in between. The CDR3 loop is CASSGVSNQPQHF. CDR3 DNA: TGTGCCAGCAGCGGAGTCAGCAATCAGCCCCAGCATTTT.

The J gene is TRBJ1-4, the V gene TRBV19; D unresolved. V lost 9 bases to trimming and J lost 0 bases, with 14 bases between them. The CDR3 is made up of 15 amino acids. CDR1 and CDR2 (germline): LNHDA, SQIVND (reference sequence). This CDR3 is CASPLREATNEKLFF. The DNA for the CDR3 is TGTGCCAGCCCGTTACGGGAGGCAACTAATGAAAAACTGTTTTTT.

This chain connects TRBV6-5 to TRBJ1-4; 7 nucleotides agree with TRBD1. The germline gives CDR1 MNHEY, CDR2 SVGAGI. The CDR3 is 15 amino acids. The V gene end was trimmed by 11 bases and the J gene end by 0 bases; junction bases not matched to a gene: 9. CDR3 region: CAVRDRLATNEKLFF. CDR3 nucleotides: TGTGCCGTCCGGGACAGACTTGCAACTAATGAAAAACTGTTTTTT.

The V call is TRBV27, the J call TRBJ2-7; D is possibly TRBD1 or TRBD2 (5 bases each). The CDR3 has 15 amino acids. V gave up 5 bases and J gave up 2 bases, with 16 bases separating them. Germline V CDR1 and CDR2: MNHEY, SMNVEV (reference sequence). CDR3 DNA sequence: TGTGCCAGCAGTACCCGAGGGGACCTGACCTACGAGCAGTACTTC. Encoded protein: CASSTRGDLTYEQYF.

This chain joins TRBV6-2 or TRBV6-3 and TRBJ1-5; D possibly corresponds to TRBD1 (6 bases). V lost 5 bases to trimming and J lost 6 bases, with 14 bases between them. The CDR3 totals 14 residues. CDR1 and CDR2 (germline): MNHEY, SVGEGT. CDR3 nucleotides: TGTGCCAGCAGTGACACAGGGTATCGTCAGCCCCAGCATTTT. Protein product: CASSDTGYRQPQHF.

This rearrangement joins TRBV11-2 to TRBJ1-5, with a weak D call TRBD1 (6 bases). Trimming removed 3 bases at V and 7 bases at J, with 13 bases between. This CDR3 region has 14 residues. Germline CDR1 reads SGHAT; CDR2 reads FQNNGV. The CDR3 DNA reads TGTGCCAGCAGCTTCGCAGGGGAGGGCCAGCCCCAGCATTTT. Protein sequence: CASSFAGEGQPQHF.

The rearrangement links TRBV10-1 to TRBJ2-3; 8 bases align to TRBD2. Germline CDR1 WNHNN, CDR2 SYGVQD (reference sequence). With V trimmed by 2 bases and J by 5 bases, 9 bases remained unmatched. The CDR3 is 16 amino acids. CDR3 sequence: CASSETSGSGIDTQYF. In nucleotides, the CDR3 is TGCGCCAGCAGTGAGACTAGCGGATCAGGGATAGATACGCAGTATTTT.

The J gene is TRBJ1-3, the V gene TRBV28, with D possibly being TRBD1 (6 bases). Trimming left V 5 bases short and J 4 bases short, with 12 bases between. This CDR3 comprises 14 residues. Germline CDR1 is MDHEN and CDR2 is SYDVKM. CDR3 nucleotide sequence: TGTGCCAGCAGTAACAGGGATTACGGAAACACCATATATTTT. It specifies CASSNRDYGNTIYF.

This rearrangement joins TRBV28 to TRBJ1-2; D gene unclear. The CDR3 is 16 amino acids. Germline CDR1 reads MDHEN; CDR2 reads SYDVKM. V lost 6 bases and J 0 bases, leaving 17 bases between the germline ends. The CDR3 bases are TGTGCCAGCAGAGAGAACACAGCCCATACTAACTATGGCTACACCTTC. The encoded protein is CASRENTAHTNYGYTF.

CDR3 sequence: CSVDQTEPYGYTF. The CDR3 DNA follows: TGCAGCGTTGATCAGACAGAACCCTATGGCTACACCTTC. This chain connects TRBV29-1 to TRBJ1-2; D is perhaps TRBD1 (5 bases). V lost 3 bases and J 4 bases, leaving 12 bases between the germline ends. Germline lookup yields CDR1 SQVTM and CDR2 ANQGSEA. This CDR3 is 13 amino acids long.

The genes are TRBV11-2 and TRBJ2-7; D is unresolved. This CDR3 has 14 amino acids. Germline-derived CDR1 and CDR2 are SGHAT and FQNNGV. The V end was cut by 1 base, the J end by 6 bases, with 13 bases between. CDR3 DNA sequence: TGTGCCAGCAGCTTAGGTGTGGTTCGTTCCGAGCAGTACTTC. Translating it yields CASSLGVVRSEQYF.

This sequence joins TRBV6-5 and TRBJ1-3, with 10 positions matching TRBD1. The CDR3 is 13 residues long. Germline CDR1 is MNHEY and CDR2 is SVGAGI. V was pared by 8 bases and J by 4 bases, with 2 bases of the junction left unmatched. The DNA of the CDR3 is TGTGCCAGCCGGACAGGGGGGGGAAACACCATATATTTT. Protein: CASRTGGGNTIYF.

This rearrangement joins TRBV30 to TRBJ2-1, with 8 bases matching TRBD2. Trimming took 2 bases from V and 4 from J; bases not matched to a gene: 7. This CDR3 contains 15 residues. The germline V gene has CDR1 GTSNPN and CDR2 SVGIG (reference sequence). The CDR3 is CAWSPQRGPYNEQFF. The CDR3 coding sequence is TGTGCCTGGAGTCCCCAGCGGGGGCCTTACAATGAGCAGTTCTTC.

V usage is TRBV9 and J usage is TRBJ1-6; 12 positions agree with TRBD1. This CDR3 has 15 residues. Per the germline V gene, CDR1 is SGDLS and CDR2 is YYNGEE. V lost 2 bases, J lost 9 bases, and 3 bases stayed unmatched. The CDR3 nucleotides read TGTGCCAGCAGCGTGGGGACAGGGGGCAGTTCACCCCTCCACTTT. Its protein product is CASSVGTGGSSPLHF.

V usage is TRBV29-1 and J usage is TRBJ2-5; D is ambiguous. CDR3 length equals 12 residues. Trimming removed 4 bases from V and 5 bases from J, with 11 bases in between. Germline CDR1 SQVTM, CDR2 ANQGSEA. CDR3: CSVVVGSETQYF. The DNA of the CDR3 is TGCAGCGTTGTTGTGGGGTCGGAGACCCAGTACTTC. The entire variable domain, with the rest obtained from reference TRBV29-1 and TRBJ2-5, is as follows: SAVISQKPSRDICQRGTSLTIQCQVDSQVTMMFWYRQQPGQSLTLIATANQGSEATYESGFVIDKFPISRPNLTFSTLTVSNMSPEDSSIYLCSVVVGSETQYFGPGTRLLVL.

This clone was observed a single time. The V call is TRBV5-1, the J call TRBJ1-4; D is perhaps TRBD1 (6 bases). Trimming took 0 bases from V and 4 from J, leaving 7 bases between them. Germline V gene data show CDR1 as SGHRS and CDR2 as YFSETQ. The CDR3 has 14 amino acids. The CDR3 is CASSLAGVNEKLFF. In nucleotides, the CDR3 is TGCGCCAGCAGCTTGGCAGGGGTTAATGAAAAACTGTTTTTT.

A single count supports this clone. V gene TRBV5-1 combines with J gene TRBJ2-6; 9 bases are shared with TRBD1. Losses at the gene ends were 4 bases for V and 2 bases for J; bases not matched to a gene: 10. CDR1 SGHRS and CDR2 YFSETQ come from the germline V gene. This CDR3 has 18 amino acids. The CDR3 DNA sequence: TGCGCCAGCAGCCCCCGGGACAGGGTTTCGACTGGGGCCAACGTCCTGACTTTC. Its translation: CASSPRDRVSTGANVLTF.

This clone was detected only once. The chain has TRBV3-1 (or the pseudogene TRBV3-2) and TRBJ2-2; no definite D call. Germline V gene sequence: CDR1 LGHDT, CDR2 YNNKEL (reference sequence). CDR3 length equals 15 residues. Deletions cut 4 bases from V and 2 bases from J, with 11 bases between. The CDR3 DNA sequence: TGTGCCAGCAGCCCCCAGGCTCAAAACACCGGGGAGCTGTTTTTT. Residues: CASSPQAQNTGELFF.

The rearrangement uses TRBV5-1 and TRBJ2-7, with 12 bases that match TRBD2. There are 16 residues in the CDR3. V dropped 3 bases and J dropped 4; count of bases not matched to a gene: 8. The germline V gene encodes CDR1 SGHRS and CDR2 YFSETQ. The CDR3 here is CASSSPSGRARYEQYF. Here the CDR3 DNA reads TGCGCCAGCAGCTCCCCTAGCGGGAGGGCCCGGTACGAGCAGTACTTC.

CDR3 sequence reads: CASSRLRTQETQYF. The CDR3 DNA follows: TGTGCCAGCAGCCGCTTAAGGACCCAAGAGACCCAGTACTTC. The chain couples TRBV6-6 to TRBJ2-5, with D uncertain. The CDR3 sequence is 14 residues long. CDR1 is MNHNY, CDR2 SVGAGI, per germline (reference sequence). Trimming removed 6 bases at V and 1 base at J, with 12 bases between.

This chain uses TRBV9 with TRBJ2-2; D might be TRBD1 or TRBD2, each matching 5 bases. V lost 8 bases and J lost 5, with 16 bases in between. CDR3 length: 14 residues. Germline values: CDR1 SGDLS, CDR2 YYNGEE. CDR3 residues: CASNIQGGTGELFF. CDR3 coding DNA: TGTGCCAGTAATATCCAGGGCGGGACCGGGGAGCTGTTTTTT.